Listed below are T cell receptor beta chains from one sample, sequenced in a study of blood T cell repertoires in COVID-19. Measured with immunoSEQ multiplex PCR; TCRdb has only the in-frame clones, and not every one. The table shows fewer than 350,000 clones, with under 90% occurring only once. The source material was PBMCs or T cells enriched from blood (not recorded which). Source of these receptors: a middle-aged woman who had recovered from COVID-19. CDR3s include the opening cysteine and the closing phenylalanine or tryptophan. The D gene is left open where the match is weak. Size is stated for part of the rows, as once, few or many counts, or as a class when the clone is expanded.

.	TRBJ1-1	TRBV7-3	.	CASATGLNTEAFF	TGTGCCAGCGCCACAGGCCTGAACACTGAAGCTTTCTTT
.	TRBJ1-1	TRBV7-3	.	CASSPGGGSPMAFF	TGTGCCAGCAGCCCCGGTGGAGGGTCACCTATGGCTTTCTTT
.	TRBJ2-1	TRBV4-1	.	CASSNTQLNNEQFF	TGCGCCAGCAGCAACACGCAACTAAACAATGAGCAGTTCTTC
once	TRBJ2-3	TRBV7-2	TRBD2	CASSLRRELAGTDTQYF	TGTGCCAGCAGCTTAAGGCGGGAGTTAGCTGGCACAGATACGCAGTATTTT
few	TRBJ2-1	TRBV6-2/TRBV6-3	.	CASSYYGIYNEQFF	TGTGCCAGCAGTTACTACGGGATATACAATGAGCAGTTCTTC
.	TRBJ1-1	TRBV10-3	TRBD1	CAAGDRGQGEAFF	TGTGCCGCTGGGGACAGGGGGCAGGGTGAAGCTTTCTTT
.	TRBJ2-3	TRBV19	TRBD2	CASSIGVAGVDTQYF	TGTGCCAGTAGTATTGGGGTAGCGGGAGTAGATACGCAGTATTTT
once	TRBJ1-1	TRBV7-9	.	CASSSPWKTDLGTEAFF	TGTGCCAGCAGCTCCCCGTGGAAGACAGACCTGGGCACTGAAGCTTTCTTT
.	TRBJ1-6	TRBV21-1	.	CASSKKKGGDSPLHF	TGTGCCAGCAGCAAAAAAAAAGGGGGCGATTCACCCCTCCACTTT
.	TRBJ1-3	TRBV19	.	CASSAGVTGNTIYF	TGTGCCAGCTCCGCCGGGGTCACTGGAAACACCATATATTTT
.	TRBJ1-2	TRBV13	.	CASSANREYGYTF	TGTGCCAGCAGCGCAAACCGGGAGTATGGCTACACCTTC
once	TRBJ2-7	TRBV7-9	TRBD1	CASSLTGQASYEQYF	TGTGCCAGCAGCTTAACGGGACAGGCTTCCTACGAGCAGTACTTC
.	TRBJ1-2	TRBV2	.	CASSGEVYGYTF	TGTGCCAGCAGTGGAGAGGTCTATGGCTACACCTTC
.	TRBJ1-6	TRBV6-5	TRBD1	CASRGGQGRSPLHF	TGTGCCAGCAGGGGGGGACAGGGTAGGTCACCCCTCCACTTT
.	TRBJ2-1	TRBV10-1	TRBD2	CASSGSPGLAGGLQGINEQFF	TGCGCCAGCAGTGGGTCCCCGGGACTAGCGGGAGGCCTCCAGGGGATCAATGAGCAGTTCTTC
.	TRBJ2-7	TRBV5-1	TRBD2	CASSSRYEREFGYEQYF	TGCGCCAGCAGCTCGCGTTATGAGCGGGAGTTCGGCTACGAGCAGTACTTC
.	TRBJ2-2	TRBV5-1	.	CASSLISAGEHGELFF	TGCGCCAGCAGCTTGATTTCGGCAGGGGAGCACGGGGAGCTGTTTTTT
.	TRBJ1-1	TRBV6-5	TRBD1	CASSPPGTGPTEAFF	TGTGCCAGCAGTCCACCCGGGACAGGGCCCACTGAAGCTTTCTTT
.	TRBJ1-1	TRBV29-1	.	CSGRDMNTEAFF	TGCAGCGGGAGGGATATGAACACTGAAGCTTTCTTT
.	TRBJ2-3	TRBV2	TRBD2	CASSELAGGLDTQYF	TGTGCCAGCAGTGAACTAGCGGGGGGGCTCGATACGCAGTATTTT
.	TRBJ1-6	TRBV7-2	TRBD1	CASSLTGVVSYNSPLHF	TGTGCCAGCAGCCTTACAGGGGTCGTCTCCTATAATTCACCCCTCCACTTT
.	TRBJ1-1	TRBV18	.	CASSPFWEPGNTEAFF	TGTGCCAGCTCACCGTTTTGGGAGCCGGGAAACACTGAAGCTTTCTTT
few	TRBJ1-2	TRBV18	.	CASSPAGGIEYGYTF	TGTGCCAGCTCACCCGCCGGGGGGATTGAATATGGCTACACCTTC
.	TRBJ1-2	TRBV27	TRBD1	CASSSRQGYYGYTF	TGTGCCAGCAGTTCGCGACAGGGTTACTATGGCTACACCTTC
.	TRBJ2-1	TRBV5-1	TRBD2	CASSLRASGVNNEQFF	TGCGCCAGCAGCTTGAGAGCTAGCGGGGTAAACAATGAGCAGTTCTTC
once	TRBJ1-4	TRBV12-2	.	CASCRVFATNEKLFF	TGTGCAAGTTGCCGGGTATTTGCAACTAATGAAAAACTGTTTTTT
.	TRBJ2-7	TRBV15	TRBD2	CATSREGLAGGDYEQYF	TGTGCCACCAGCAGAGAGGGACTAGCGGGTGGTGACTACGAGCAGTACTTC
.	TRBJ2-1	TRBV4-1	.	CASSQDPTRIYNEQFF	TGCGCCAGCAGCCAAGACCCGACTAGGATCTACAATGAGCAGTTCTTC
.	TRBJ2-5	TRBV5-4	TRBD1	CASSKKQGDQETQYF	TGTGCCAGCAGCAAAAAACAGGGGGACCAAGAGACCCAGTACTTC
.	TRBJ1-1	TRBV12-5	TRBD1	CASGPGQGQVTEAFF	TGTGCTAGTGGCCCAGGACAGGGGCAGGTCACTGAAGCTTTCTTT
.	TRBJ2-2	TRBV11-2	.	CASSSGTFPTGELFF	TGTGCCAGCAGCTCCGGGACTTTTCCGACCGGGGAGCTGTTTTTT
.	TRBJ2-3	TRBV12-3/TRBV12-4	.	CASSLLFSDTQYF	TGTGCCAGCAGTTTACTATTTTCAGATACGCAGTATTTT
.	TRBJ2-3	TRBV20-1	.	CSASVTPSTQYF	TGCAGTGCTAGTGTCACTCCTTCGACGCAGTATTTT
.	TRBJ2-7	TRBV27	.	CASSNSQFYEQYF	TGTGCCAGCAGTAATAGCCAATTTTACGAGCAGTACTTC
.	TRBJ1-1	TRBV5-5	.	CASSLAGEGTEAFF	TGTGCCAGCAGCTTGGCAGGGGAGGGGACTGAAGCTTTCTTT
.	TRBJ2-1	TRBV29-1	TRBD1	CSVETGTDSYNEQFF	TGCAGCGTTGAGACCGGGACAGACTCCTACAATGAGCAGTTCTTC
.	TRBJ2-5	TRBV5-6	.	CASSPEGAGRSKTQYF	TGTGCCAGCAGCCCGGAGGGGGCGGGGCGGTCGAAGACCCAGTACTTC
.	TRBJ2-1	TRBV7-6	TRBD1	CASSHNRGGINEQFF	TGTGCCAGCAGCCATAACAGGGGTGGTATCAATGAGCAGTTCTTC
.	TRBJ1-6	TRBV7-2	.	CASSLGVPPGINSPLHF	TGTGCCAGCAGCTTAGGGGTCCCTCCAGGAATAAATTCACCCCTCCACTTT
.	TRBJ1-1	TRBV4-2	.	CASSTGFSTEAFF	TGTGCCAGCAGTACAGGGTTCTCCACTGAAGCTTTCTTT
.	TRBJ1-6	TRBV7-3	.	CASSLTLRGNSPLHF	TGTGCCAGCAGCTTAACGCTCCGGGGTAATTCACCCCTCCACTTT
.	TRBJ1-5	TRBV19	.	CASSLTIAQPQHF	TGTGCCAGTAGTTTGACGATAGCCCAGCCCCAGCATTTT
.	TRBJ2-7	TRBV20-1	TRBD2	CSASRAGGPYEQYF	TGCAGTGCTAGTCGAGCGGGGGGCCCCTACGAGCAGTACTTC
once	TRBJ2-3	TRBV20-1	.	CSASSPQRLSTDTQYF	TGCAGTGCTAGTTCACCACAGCGGCTTAGCACAGATACGCAGTATTTT
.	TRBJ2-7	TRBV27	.	CASSLQPRGSYEQYF	TGTGCCAGCAGTCTCCAGCCGCGGGGCTCCTACGAGCAGTACTTC
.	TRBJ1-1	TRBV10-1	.	CASSTGRSNTEAFF	TGCGCCAGCAGTACAGGGCGGTCGAACACTGAAGCTTTCTTT
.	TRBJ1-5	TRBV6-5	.	CASIRGAGAHQPQHF	TGTGCCAGCATTCGGGGGGCGGGGGCCCATCAGCCCCAGCATTTT
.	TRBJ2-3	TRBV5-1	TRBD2	CASSSPSGRSTDTQYF	TGCGCCAGCAGCTCCCCTAGCGGGAGGTCGACAGATACGCAGTATTTT
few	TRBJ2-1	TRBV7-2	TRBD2	CASSTQLGLADNEQFF	TGTGCCAGCAGCACCCAGTTGGGTCTAGCGGACAATGAGCAGTTCTTC
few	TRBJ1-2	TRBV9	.	CASSVPGGIYGYTF	TGTGCCAGCAGCGTCCCCGGGGGAATCTATGGCTACACCTTC
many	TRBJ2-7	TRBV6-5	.	CATRTLAPPYEQYF	TGTGCCACCCGGACTCTAGCGCCACCCTACGAGCAGTACTTC
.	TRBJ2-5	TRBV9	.	CASSRGSVETQYF	TGTGCCAGCAGCAGGGGATCGGTAGAGACCCAGTACTTC
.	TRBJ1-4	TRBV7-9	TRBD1	CASSRVDRATNEKLFF	TGTGCCAGCAGCCGCGTCGACAGGGCAACTAATGAAAAACTGTTTTTT